The 18 T cell receptor beta chains reported below all come from one sample, sequenced in a study of control samples from healthy donors and cancer patients. Using immunoSEQ multiplex PCR, the repertoire was profiled, and TCRdb retains in-frame clones only, with some absent. The sample lists roughly 130,000 clones, approximately 89% seen once, with approximately 8.6% in the top ten. Sequencing used blood. These receptors were collected from a man aged 18 to 35 in good health.

The rearrangement links TRBV9 to TRBJ1-6; TRBD1 matches at 11 bases. With 4 bases clipped from V and 0 bases from J, the junction kept 9 bases outside the gene matches. Germline V gene lookup returns CDR1 SGDLS and CDR2 YYNGEE. There are 19 residues in the CDR3. The CDR3 loop reads CASSRDRGDSSSYNSPLHF. For the CDR3, the DNA is TGTGCCAGCAGCCGGGACAGGGGGGATTCAAGCTCCTATAATTCACCCCTCCACTTT.

The chain carries TRBV19 and TRBJ1-1; D unresolved. The CDR3 runs to 14 residues. CDR1 LNHDA and CDR2 SQIVND come from the germline V gene (reference sequence). V was trimmed by 3 bases and J by 3 bases, leaving 11 bases between them. The CDR3 nucleotides read TGTGCCAGTAGTATGGAGACAAGTGACACTGAAGCTTTCTTT. This translates into CASSMETSDTEAFF. Variable domain in full (rest from reference TRBV19 and TRBJ1-1): DGGITQSPKYLFRKEGQNVTLSCEQNLNHDAMYWYRQDPGQGLRLIYYSQIVNDFQKGDIAEGYSVSREKKESFPLTVTSAQKNPTAFYLCASSMETSDTEAFFGQGTRLTVV.

Here the CDR3 DNA reads TGTGCCATCAAGGGACAGGACTCCTACGAGCAGTACTTC. Protein product: CAIKGQDSYEQYF. This chain links TRBV10-3 with TRBJ2-7, with 8 bases aligning to TRBD1. The CDR3 consists of 13 residues. V was pared by 7 bases and J by 0 bases, with 2 bases of the junction left unmatched. In germline, CDR1 is ENHRY, CDR2 SYGVKD.

In its sample, this clone was seen once. CDR3 nucleotide sequence: TGTGCCAGCAGCTTAGAATCAGGGGTCACTGAAGCTTTCTTT. It specifies CASSLESGVTEAFF. J is TRBJ1-1 and V is TRBV7-9; maybe TRBD1 (6 bases). V lost 1 base to trimming and J lost 4 bases, with 10 bases between them. This CDR3 region has 14 residues. Germline loops: CDR1 SEHNR, CDR2 FQNEAQ (reference sequence).

The rearrangement uses TRBV5-4 and TRBJ1-4; D unresolved. Germline CDR1 is SGHNT and CDR2 is YYREEE (reference sequence). V lost 3 bases to trimming and J lost 0 bases, with 6 bases between them. The CDR3 spans 14 residues. CDR3 in amino acids: CASSSLTTNEKLFF. CDR3 in DNA: TGTGCCAGCAGCTCTCTTACAACTAATGAAAAACTGTTTTTT.

This clone was seen a single time. This sequence joins TRBV19 and TRBJ2-1; D not resolved. Trimming removed 1 base from V and 6 bases from J, with 13 bases in between. The CDR3 covers 15 residues. The germline gives CDR1 LNHDA, CDR2 SQIVND (reference sequence). For the CDR3, the DNA is TGTGCCAGTAGTATAGGTACTCCGTTCTTCAATGAGCAGTTCTTC. The encoded protein is CASSIGTPFFNEQFF.

Written as DNA, the CDR3 is TGCGCCAGCGCTCCCGGGCCCCGTTCCGACGAGCAGTACTTC. Its protein is CASAPGPRSDEQYF. The chain carries TRBV5-1 and TRBJ2-7; unclear D gene. Trimming removed 7 bases from V and 5 bases from J, with 19 bases in between. CDR3 length: 14 amino acids. CDR1 and CDR2 from the germline V gene are SGHRS and YFSETQ.

The chain is built from TRBV4-1 and TRBJ1-5, with D tentatively TRBD1 (5 bases). The V end lost 1 base, the J end lost 8 bases, and 15 bases lay between the germline ends. Germline CDR1 MGHRA, CDR2 YSYEKL. This CDR3 is 15 amino acids long. In nucleotides, the CDR3 is TGCGCCAGCAGCCAAGGAGCCAGGGCAAGGGAGCCCCAGCATTTT. Its protein product is CASSQGARAREPQHF.

This clone was counted a few times. The chain combines TRBV29-1 with TRBJ2-2; 9 bases line up with TRBD1. Germline V gives CDR1 SQVTM, CDR2 ANQGSEA. V lost 3 bases, J lost 6 bases, and 8 bases stayed unmatched. The CDR3 is 15 amino acids. CDR3 bases: TGCAGCGTTGACCGGGACAGGGCGTCGGCCGGGGAGCTGTTTTTT. This gives the protein CSVDRDRASAGELFF.

This chain connects TRBV29-1 to TRBJ1-4; D call uncertain. Germline CDR1 SQVTM, CDR2 ANQGSEA. Between the trimmed V and J ends, which lost 1 base and 7 bases, there was a span of 10 bases. This CDR3 comprises 13 residues. Written as DNA, the CDR3 is TGCAGCGTTGAAGTCCAGGCCAGTGAAAAACTGTTTTTT. Encoded protein: CSVEVQASEKLFF.

The chain couples TRBV19 to TRBJ1-5; no clear D gene. Trimming stripped 5 bases from V and 6 bases from J, with 17 bases between. The CDR3 runs to 15 residues. CDR1 and CDR2 from the germline V gene are LNHDA and SQIVND (reference sequence). CDR3 in amino acids: CASSAQTDGRQPQHF. DNA for the CDR3: TGTGCCAGTAGTGCACAGACCGATGGACGTCAGCCCCAGCATTTT.

The rearrangement joins TRBV9 to TRBJ1-2; 11 positions agree with TRBD1. Trimming cost V 4 bases and J 5 bases; bases outside gene matches: 7. CDR1 is SGDLS, CDR2 YYNGEE, per germline. The CDR3 is made up of 15 amino acids. CDR3 residues: CASSSRTGGGYGYTF. In nucleotides, the CDR3 is TGTGCCAGCAGCTCCAGGACAGGGGGCGGATATGGCTACACCTTC.

Only one count was recorded for this clone. The chain combines TRBV25-1 with TRBJ2-2; unclear D gene. Trimming cost V 3 bases and J 0 bases, with 8 bases left between them. The germline V gene encodes CDR1 MGHDK and CDR2 SYGVNS. The length of the CDR3 is 15 residues. CDR3 in amino acids: CASSDVFSNTGELFF. The CDR3 DNA reads TGTGCCAGCAGTGACGTTTTCTCGAACACCGGGGAGCTGTTTTTT. Filled out from reference TRBV25-1 and TRBJ2-2, the complete variable domain reads EADIYQTPRYLVIGTGKKITLECSQTMGHDKMYWYQQDPGMELHLIHYSYGVNSTEKGDLSSESTVSRIRTEHFPLTLESARPSHTSQYLCASSDVFSNTGELFFGEGSRLTVL.

The rearrangement uses TRBV7-9 and TRBJ2-7, with D perhaps TRBD1 (5 bases). Germline CDR1 and CDR2: SEHNR and FQNEAQ (reference sequence). V gave up 1 base and J gave up 2 bases, with 12 bases separating them. The CDR3 extends over 15 amino acids. The CDR3 spells CASSLEAGLTYEQYF. CDR3 nucleotide sequence: TGTGCCAGCAGCTTAGAGGCAGGGCTTACCTACGAGCAGTACTTC.

This sequence joins TRBV11-3 and TRBJ2-3; 10 nucleotides align to TRBD2. Germline V gene sequence: CDR1 SGHNT, CDR2 YENEEA. The junction had 2 bases not matched to a gene; V was cut back by 1 base and J by 1 base. This CDR3 spans 16 amino acids. CDR3: CASSLAGTSGTDTQYF. CDR3 nucleotide sequence: TGTGCCAGCAGCTTAGCCGGGACTAGCGGCACAGATACGCAGTATTTT.

The genes are TRBV3-1 (or the pseudogene TRBV3-2) and TRBJ2-3; the D is unclear. Germline lookup yields CDR1 LGHDT and CDR2 YNNKEL (reference sequence). The V end was cut by 0 bases, the J end by 3 bases, with 10 bases between. The CDR3 totals 15 residues. CDR3 coding DNA: TGTGCCAGCAGCCAAGAGACCGTTCCAACAGATACGCAGTATTTT. It specifies CASSQETVPTDTQYF.

This clone was recorded once. The chain is built from TRBV5-1 and TRBJ2-2; TRBD1 aligns across 9 bases. With 5 bases clipped from V and 0 bases from J, the junction kept 2 bases outside the gene matches. CDR1 and CDR2 from the germline V gene are SGHRS and YFSETQ. This CDR3 region has 15 residues. CDR3 nucleotide sequence: TGCGCCAGCAGGGGACAGGGCACGAACACCGGGGAGCTGTTTTTT. Its translation: CASRGQGTNTGELFF.

The chain recombines TRBV4-1 with TRBJ2-3, with D tentatively TRBD1 (5 bases). Trimming stripped 2 bases from V and 0 bases from J, with 9 bases between. The CDR3 is 15 amino acids. CDR1 MGHRA and CDR2 YSYEKL come from the germline V gene. The CDR3 is CASSQLGLSTDTQYF. DNA of the CDR3: TGCGCCAGCAGCCAACTGGGGCTTAGCACAGATACGCAGTATTTT.